This T cell receptor (beta chain) appears in the sequencing data of a study of blood T cell repertoires in COVID-19. The overall study: Sites in the United States, Italy and Spain provided acute and convalescent COVID-19 samples. PBMCs, B-cell-depleted T cells, or T cells were the source of the cDNA or gDNA that made up the material.

Original processing methods: Counts of nucleated cells, estimated from reference gene primer amplification, were obtained. This table comes from immunoSEQ multiplex PCR, and its TCRdb copy is limited to in-frame clones, with some not included. That table gives V, J and clone size, and the DNA gave D and trimming. This table holds 110,000 or so clones, 84% found once. The receptor comes from a middle-aged woman with acute or convalescent COVID-19. The sequencing sample was made of peripheral blood.

CDR3 in amino acids: CASSTGTSGVYEQYF. In nucleotides, the CDR3 is TGTGCCAGCAGTACCGGGACTAGCGGGGTCTACGAGCAGTACTTC. The chain carries TRBV5-4 and TRBJ2-7; 13 nucleotides match TRBD2. The CDR3 is 15 residues long. J lost 3 bases, V lost 5 bases, and 5 bases had no gene match. From germline, CDR1 is SGHNT and CDR2 YYREEE (reference sequence).